A selection of T cell receptor beta chains follows, all from one sample in a study of blood T cell repertoires in COVID-19. The repertoire was sequenced with immunoSEQ multiplex PCR; TCRdb's copy has only in-frame clones and lacks some. Among about 150,000 clones, more than 80% were seen once, and the ten largest hold 13%. The sample consisted of peripheral blood. Source of these receptors: a man aged 18-30 years with COVID-19, enrolled during active disease. Both conserved end residues are trimmed from each CDR3.

j_call	v_call	cdr3_aa
TRBJ2-7	TRBV18	ASSPLAGDSYEQY
TRBJ2-3	TRBV7-8	ASTPGASGTGDTQY
TRBJ2-1	TRBV24-1	ATSDRGTNLNNEQF
TRBJ2-1	TRBV7-8	ASSLGQLPNEQF
TRBJ2-1	TRBV7-7	ASSKGLSPYNEQF
TRBJ2-7	TRBV11-2	ASSIGTGRYEQY
TRBJ2-5	TRBV13	ASSLSGTGFETQY
TRBJ2-4	TRBV10-3	AISEGTSAKNIQY
TRBJ2-3	TRBV28	ASSRISGRPGDTQY
TRBJ2-1	TRBV28	ASSITGGSEQF
TRBJ2-7	TRBV7-2	ASSRGVLAGGPYEQY
TRBJ2-1	TRBV6-5	ASSYRTDNEQF
TRBJ2-7	TRBV29-1	SAAGTSGTLYEQY
TRBJ2-7	TRBV7-6	ASSPHGVTASYEQY
TRBJ2-7	TRBV4-3	ASSPRTGLPDEQY
TRBJ2-6	TRBV7-6	ASSLGTVISGANVLT
TRBJ1-5	TRBV12-3/TRBV12-4	ASSFIINQPQH
TRBJ2-1	TRBV28	ASSWRASSYNEQF
TRBJ1-1	TRBV6-5	ASSSGTGQTTEAF
TRBJ2-2	TRBV6-5	ASRLTGGGTGELF
TRBJ2-7	TRBV13	ASSSRSGAAYEQY
TRBJ1-6	TRBV18	ASSPSGTGDSPLH
TRBJ2-2	TRBV7-9	ASSATGDGELF
TRBJ2-7	TRBV6-5	ASSTAEGWSYEQY
TRBJ2-2	TRBV11-2	ASSLGPGIAGGNTGELF
TRBJ2-7	TRBV28	ASRLGDRVGYEQY
TRBJ2-1	TRBV7-3	ASSLTAGGYNEQF